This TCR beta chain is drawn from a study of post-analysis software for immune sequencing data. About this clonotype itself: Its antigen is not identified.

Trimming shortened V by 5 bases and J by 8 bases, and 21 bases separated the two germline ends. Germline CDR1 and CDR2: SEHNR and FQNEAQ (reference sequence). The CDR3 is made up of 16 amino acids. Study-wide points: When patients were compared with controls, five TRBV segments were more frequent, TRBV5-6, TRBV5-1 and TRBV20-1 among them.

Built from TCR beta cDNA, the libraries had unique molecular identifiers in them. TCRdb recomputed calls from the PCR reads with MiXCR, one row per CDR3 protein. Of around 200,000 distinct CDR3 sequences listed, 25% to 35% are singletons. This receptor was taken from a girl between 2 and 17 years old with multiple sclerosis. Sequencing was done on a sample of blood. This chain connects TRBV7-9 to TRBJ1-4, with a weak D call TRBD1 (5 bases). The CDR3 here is CASSTMTGTAGEKLFF. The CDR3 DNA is TGTGCCAGCAGCACCATGACCGGGACGGCAGGGGAAAAACTGTTTTTT.